A single sample is the source of the 30 T cell receptor beta chains below, sequenced in a study of vaccination and CD4 T cells after COVID-19. The antigens of these receptors remain unknown. Scientists ran DNA taken from cultured CD4+ T cells through the Oncomine TCR Beta short-read assay for sequencing. TCRdb redid the calling of the PCR reads with MiXCR, one entry per CDR3 protein. The sample holds about 12,000 distinct CDR3 sequences, 75% seen once. Stated treatment: roughly 11-day PBMC culture with coronavirus spike peptide pools or control peptides (ViraFEST assay). Material for sequencing was CD4+ T cells from blood, cultured in vitro. All receptors derive from a human donor who had recovered from COVID-19.

V usage is TRBV12-3 or TRBV12-4 and J usage is TRBJ1-5; D remains ambiguous. V lost 3 bases to trimming and J lost 5 bases, with 8 bases between them. This CDR3 is built from 13 residues. The CDR3 coding sequence is TGTGCCAGCAGTTTCGGTGGAGATCAGCCCCAGCATTTT. This sequence encodes CASSFGGDQPQHF.

This clonotype was counted only a few times. The chain joins TRBV12-3 or TRBV12-4 to TRBJ2-6, with D maybe TRBD1 (7 bases). Between the trimmed V and J ends, which lost 4 bases and 0 bases, there was a span of 19 bases. There are 19 residues in the CDR3. The CDR3 DNA sequence: TGTGCCAGCAGTTGGGGGGCAGGGGGACAGAGCTCTGGGGCCAACGTCCTGACTTTC. Encoded protein: CASSWGAGGQSSGANVLTF.

V gene TRBV4-1 combines with J gene TRBJ1-1; weak D call: TRBD1 (5 bases). Per germline, CDR1 MGHRA and CDR2 YSYEKL. The CDR3 is 14 amino acids. The germline V and J ends were trimmed by 0 bases and 6 bases, with 11 bases remaining between them. Here the CDR3 DNA reads TGCGCCAGCAGCCAAGATCGGGACTTACCTGAAGCTTTCTTT. It yields the protein CASSQDRDLPEAFF.

The chain recombines TRBV2 with TRBJ2-7, with unresolved D. The CDR3 spans 13 residues. V was pared by 6 bases and J by 4 bases, with 13 bases between. Germline V CDR1 and CDR2: SNHLY, FYNNEI. The CDR3 nucleotides are TGTGCCAGCAGACCCGACGGTGATTACGAGCAGTACTTC. Its protein product is CASRPDGDYEQYF.

This rearrangement joins TRBV7-2 to TRBJ2-2, with 9 positions matching TRBD2. Germline V gene sequence: CDR1 SGHTA, CDR2 FQGNSA. The junction had 6 bases not matched to a gene; V was cut back by 0 bases and J by 1 base. The CDR3 is 18 residues long. The DNA of the CDR3 is TGTGCCAGCAGCTTAGCAGCGGGAGGACCGGGGAACACCGGGGAGCTGTTTTTT. Translation: CASSLAAGGPGNTGELFF.

This chain connects TRBV10-1 to TRBJ1-6, with D hard to call. The germline gives CDR1 WNHNN, CDR2 SYGVQD (reference sequence). The ends were cut back, 3 bases at V and 9 bases at J, with 6 bases in the middle. The CDR3 consists of 12 residues. The CDR3 loop reads CASSDVSSPLHF. DNA of the CDR3: TGCGCCAGCAGTGATGTCAGTTCACCCCTCCACTTT.

The chain uses TRBV19 and TRBJ1-1; a possible D gene is TRBD1 (6 bases). The CDR3 loop spans 12 amino acids. The germline gives CDR1 LNHDA, CDR2 SQIVND (reference sequence). V was trimmed by 10 bases and J by 6 bases, leaving 15 bases between them. The CDR3 protein is CATKRGGAEAFF. In DNA form, the CDR3 reads TGTGCCACTAAGAGGGGGGGAGCTGAAGCTTTCTTT.

For the CDR3, the DNA is TGTGCCAGCAGTGTAACAGGGGTATCGGGCGAGCAGTACTTC. It specifies CASSVTGVSGEQYF. The chain uses TRBV6-2 or TRBV6-3 and TRBJ2-7, with 7 bases matching TRBD1. Trimming removed 5 bases from V and 6 bases from J; junction bases left unmatched: 10. The V gene's germline CDR1 is MNHEY and CDR2 SVGEGT. The CDR3 runs 14 residues.

The V call is TRBV19, the J call TRBJ2-3; D gene uncertain. Germline lookup yields CDR1 LNHDA and CDR2 SQIVND (reference sequence). This CDR3 has 13 amino acids. V lost 5 bases to trimming and J lost 1 base, with 7 bases between them. The CDR3 sequence: CASSPSRTDTQYF. The CDR3 DNA follows: TGTGCCAGTAGTCCCTCCCGCACAGATACGCAGTATTTT.

V usage is TRBV24-1 and J usage is TRBJ2-7; 8 bases line up with TRBD1. Germline CDR1 reads KGHDR; CDR2 reads SFDVKD. This CDR3 has 13 residues. The trim removed 10 bases at V and 5 bases at J, leaving 9 bases unmatched. CDR3 protein: CATATGVEDEQYF. CDR3 sequence (DNA): TGTGCCACGGCGACAGGGGTCGAGGACGAGCAGTACTTC.

The chain couples TRBV20-1 to TRBJ1-3, with D possibly matching TRBD1 (5 bases). Looked up from germline, CDR1 is DFQATT and CDR2 is SNEGSKA (reference sequence). CDR3 length equals 15 residues. With 4 bases removed from V and 5 bases from J, the gap between germline ends came to 18 bases. As DNA, the CDR3 is TGCAGTGCTAATCTGGGCAGGGTGGGTAGAAACACCATATATTTT. It is translated as CSANLGRVGRNTIYF.

The chain couples TRBV20-1 to TRBJ1-2, with D hard to call. Trimming shortened V by 0 bases and J by 12 bases, and 11 bases separated the two germline ends. The CDR3 has 11 residues. Germline CDR1 reads DFQATT; CDR2 reads SNEGSKA (reference sequence). The CDR3 region is CSARDGPGDTF. The CDR3 DNA reads as TGCAGTGCTAGAGACGGGCCCGGCGACACCTTC.

This chain connects TRBV5-1 to TRBJ1-6; D gene unclear. This CDR3 spans 14 amino acids. V was pared by 6 bases and J by 6 bases, with 13 bases between. The germline gives CDR1 SGHRS, CDR2 YFSETQ. CDR3 nucleotides: TGCGCCAGCAAACCTGCGGAAAGTAATTCACCCCTCCACTTT. This gives the protein CASKPAESNSPLHF.

The chain recombines TRBV6-1 with TRBJ1-2, with TRBD1 matching over 8 bases. V gave up 8 bases and J gave up 7 bases; unmatched junction bases: 15. CDR1 MNHNS and CDR2 SASEGT come from the germline V gene. There are 15 residues in the CDR3. This chain's CDR3 is CASAKGDRLWGGYTF. Written as DNA, the CDR3 is TGTGCCAGCGCTAAAGGGGACAGGCTCTGGGGTGGCTACACCTTC.

The sample holds one count of this clonotype. The CDR3 bases are TGTGCCAGCAGCTTAGTTGGGGTAGGCGGGACTAACTATGGCTACACCTTC. As protein: CASSLVGVGGTNYGYTF. The V gene is TRBV11-2, the J gene TRBJ1-2; D remains ambiguous. Germline V CDR1 and CDR2: SGHAT, FQNNGV. Trimming removed 1 base at V and 0 bases at J, with 15 bases between. The CDR3 has 17 residues.

On this clonotype: At one of its ends the junction is not consistent with the germline gene, which may arise from a read error. This chain connects TRBV7-3 to TRBJ2-1; 13 nucleotides align to TRBD2. CDR1 SGHTA and CDR2 FQGTGA come from the germline V gene. The CDR3 has 15 residues. CDR3 residues: CASSLTSGRAGGQFF. CDR3 sequence (DNA): TGTGCCAGCAGCCTAACTAGCGGGAGGGCAGGGGGGCAGTTCTTC.

This chain joins TRBV7-9 and TRBJ2-2; perhaps TRBD1 as D (6 bases). Trimming shortened V by 6 bases and J by 0 bases, and 11 bases separated the two germline ends. In germline, CDR1 is SEHNR, CDR2 FQNEAQ (reference sequence). CDR3 size: 15 residues. The CDR3 reads CASRRQEANTGELFF. In DNA form, the CDR3 reads TGTGCCAGCAGACGACAGGAGGCGAACACCGGGGAGCTGTTTTTT.

This clonotype has a handful of counts. The chain combines TRBV7-4 with TRBJ1-5; TRBD1 matches 7 bases. The CDR3 runs to 17 residues. Germline V gene data show CDR1 as SGHVT and CDR2 as SQSDAQ. With 1 base clipped from V and 6 bases from J, the junction kept 12 bases outside the gene matches. The CDR3 spells CASSLEKNRGLGQPQHF. The CDR3 region has the DNA TGTGCCAGCAGCTTAGAGAAGAACAGGGGCTTGGGTCAGCCCCAGCATTTT.

This chain links TRBV5-1 with TRBJ2-2; tentatively, D is TRBD1 or TRBD2 (6 bases each). V was pared by 4 bases and J by 2 bases, with 15 bases between. There are 16 residues in the CDR3. From germline, CDR1 is SGHRS and CDR2 YFSETQ. The DNA of the CDR3 is TGCGCCAGCAGCGGCCGCGGGACAACCAACACCGGGGAGCTGTTTTTT. Translated: CASSGRGTTNTGELFF. Supplemented by reference TRBV5-1 and TRBJ2-2, the full variable domain reads KAGVTQTPRYLIKTRGQQVTLSCSPISGHRSVSWYQQTPGQGLQFLFEYFSETQRNKGNFPGRFSGRQFSNSRSEMNVSTLELGDSALYLCASSGRGTTNTGELFFGEGSRLTVL.

V gene TRBV6-1 combines with J gene TRBJ1-1, with TRBD1 matching over 7 bases. There are 13 residues in the CDR3. J gave up 4 bases and V 10 bases, and 9 bases lay outside the gene matches. Germline lookup yields CDR1 MNHNS and CDR2 SASEGT. The CDR3, as DNA: TGTGCCACAAGGGGGCGGGGGGGCACTGAAGCTTTCTTT. Translation: CATRGRGGTEAFF.

V gene TRBV21-1 combines with J gene TRBJ1-2; TRBD1, the D gene given by the table, was not confirmed from the DNA. TRBV21-1 is a listed pseudogene. This CDR3 has 14 residues. In nucleotides, the CDR3 is TGTGCCAGCAGCAAATCCGGGAGAGGGTATGGCTACACCTTC. Its protein is CASSKSGRGYGYTF.

The chain's CDR3 is CSAAGTGVTDTQYF. The CDR3 DNA sequence: TGCAGTGCCGCCGGGACAGGGGTCACAGATACGCAGTATTTT. This chain joins TRBV20-1 and TRBJ2-3; TRBD1 matches at 10 bases. Per germline, CDR1 DFQATT and CDR2 SNEGSKA (reference sequence). The CDR3 covers 14 residues. J was trimmed by 2 bases and V by 6 bases; bases with no gene match: 5.

This sequence joins TRBV27 and TRBJ1-1, with D hard to call. Trimming cost V 5 bases and J 1 base, with 14 bases left between them. Germline values: CDR1 MNHEY, CDR2 SMNVEV (reference sequence). The CDR3 sequence is 15 residues long. The CDR3 spells CASSKAQRSNTEAFF. In nucleotides, the CDR3 is TGTGCCAGCAGTAAAGCCCAGAGATCGAACACTGAAGCTTTCTTT.

The chain links TRBV7-9 to TRBJ1-4; D uncertain. The CDR3 is 13 amino acids. Germline V gene data show CDR1 as SEHNR and CDR2 as FQNEAQ (reference sequence). Between the trimmed V and J ends, which lost 1 base and 5 bases, there was a span of 5 bases. Here the CDR3 reads CASSLDANEKLFF. Here the CDR3 DNA reads TGTGCCAGCAGCTTAGACGCGAATGAAAAACTGTTTTTT.

The CDR3 loop is CASSFDASGANVLTF. CDR3 coding DNA: TGTGCCAGCAGTTTCGACGCCTCTGGGGCCAACGTCCTGACTTTC. The chain carries TRBV6-2 or TRBV6-3 and TRBJ2-6; D not resolved. This CDR3 has 15 amino acids. Germline V gives CDR1 MNHEY, CDR2 SVGEGT. Trimming pared 4 bases from V and 0 bases from J, leaving 7 bases between.

This clonotype was detected only a few times. V and J are TRBV11-2 and TRBJ1-1, with TRBD1 matching 8 bases. Germline CDR1 and CDR2: SGHAT and FQNNGV. The V gene end was trimmed by 4 bases and the J gene end by 5 bases; junction bases not matched to a gene: 9. The CDR3 sequence is 15 residues long. The CDR3 DNA follows: TGTGCCAGCAGCTCGAGGCCCAGGGGGCAAACTGAAGCTTTCTTT. Translation gives CASSSRPRGQTEAFF.

This chain joins TRBV4-1 and TRBJ2-7, with TRBD2 as a possible D gene (6 bases). Germline loops: CDR1 MGHRA, CDR2 YSYEKL. The length of the CDR3 is 16 residues. Trimming left V 1 base short and J 0 bases short, with 13 bases between. Here the CDR3 DNA reads TGCGCCAGCAGCCAAGTGCTAGCGCTGAGCTCCTACGAGCAGTACTTC. Protein sequence: CASSQVLALSSYEQYF.

By share of the sample, this clonotype is medium-sized. This chain uses TRBV9 with TRBJ2-7; unclear D gene. With 0 bases removed from V and 0 bases from J, the gap between germline ends came to 10 bases. CDR3 length equals 15 residues. Germline V gene lookup returns CDR1 SGDLS and CDR2 YYNGEE. This chain's CDR3 is CASSVGLQSSYEQYF. CDR3 bases: TGTGCCAGCAGCGTAGGACTCCAGAGCTCCTACGAGCAGTACTTC.

A few counts support this clonotype. This chain joins TRBV12-3 or TRBV12-4 and TRBJ2-6; 9 positions agree with TRBD1. There are 19 residues in the CDR3. V shed 7 bases and J 0 bases; nucleotides not matched to a gene: 13. CDR3 sequence (DNA): TGTGCCAGCATCAATAGGGGACAGGGCTATCCCTCTGGGGCCAACGTCCTGACTTTC. This codes for CASINRGQGYPSGANVLTF.

V usage is TRBV2 and J usage is TRBJ2-1; TRBD1 is a possible D gene (7 bases). Germline V gives CDR1 SNHLY, CDR2 FYNNEI. The CDR3 is made up of 15 amino acids. Between the trimmed V and J ends, which lost 5 bases and 8 bases, there was a span of 19 bases. DNA of the CDR3: TGTGCCAGCAGTCCCGGAGGGGGCTCAAGCCATGAGCAGTTCTTC. It yields the protein CASSPGGGSSHEQFF.